This T cell receptor beta chain came from a study of blood T cell repertoires in COVID-19. About the research overall: COVID-19 samples from acute and convalescent phases originated in the United States, Italy and Spain. In each case, the material was cDNA or gDNA derived from T cells, B-cell-depleted T cells, or PBMCs.

Germline V gene sequence: CDR1 SEHNR, CDR2 FQNEAQ (reference sequence). V lost 4 bases and J lost 3; bases outside the gene matches: 6. The CDR3 has 16 residues. Authors' processing steps: Amplified reference gene primers provided the basis for estimating nucleated cell counts. Produced via immunoSEQ multiplex PCR; TCRdb's table is partial and in-frame only. V, J and clone size are taken as reported in that table, and D and trimming were inferred from the DNA itself. The sample records under 200,000 clones, about 85% being singletons. The genes are TRBV7-9 and TRBJ2-6, with 7 bases aligning to TRBD1. This sequence originates from a man aged 55-75 years with active or convalescent COVID-19. The sequenced material came from peripheral blood. CDR3 in DNA: TGTGCCAGCAGCTCGTCAGGGGGTGGTGGGGCCAACGTCCTGACTTTC. It is translated as CASSSSGGGGANVLTF.